This T cell receptor beta chain was documented in a study of beta chain features in type 1 diabetes. Study at large: When patients were set against healthy donors, age, gender and cell yields were similar.

Findings of the study overall: Among type 1 diabetes patients, VDJ junctions had fewer insertions and more deletions.

V gave up 3 bases and J gave up 4 bases, with 16 bases separating them. The CDR3 is made up of 15 amino acids. CDR1 and CDR2 (germline): SGDLS, YYNGEE. Reverse transcription of all isolated RNA meant that expressed TCRB transcripts were sequenced. Generated by immunoSEQ multiplex PCR, the TCRdb table keeps only in-frame clones and is missing some. The table has some 410,000 clones, 10% to 12% seen once. This clone has only a few counts. The antigen is not known. This TCR was recovered from a woman under 30 in good health. The sequencing input was naive CD4+ T cells from blood. The chain couples TRBV9 to TRBJ1-2; D is ambiguous. This chain's CDR3 is CASSGRHTVPYGYTF. DNA of the CDR3: TGTGCCAGCAGCGGAAGACATACTGTGCCCTATGGCTACACCTTC.